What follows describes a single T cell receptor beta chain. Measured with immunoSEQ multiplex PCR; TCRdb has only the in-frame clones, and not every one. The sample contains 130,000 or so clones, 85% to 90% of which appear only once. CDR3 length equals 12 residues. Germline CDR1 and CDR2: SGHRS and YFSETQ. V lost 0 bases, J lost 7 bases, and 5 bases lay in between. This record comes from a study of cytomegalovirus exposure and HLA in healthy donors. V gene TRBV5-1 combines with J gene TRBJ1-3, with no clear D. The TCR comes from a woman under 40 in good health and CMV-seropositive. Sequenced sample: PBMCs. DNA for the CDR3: TGCGCCAGCAGCTTGGCCGGGAACACCATATATTTT. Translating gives CASSLAGNTIYF.